Below, one T cell receptor beta chain is given with its context. Original data processing: Amplification from reference gene primers served as the basis for estimated nucleated cell counts. Data came from immunoSEQ multiplex PCR; TCRdb stores just in-frame clones and leaves some out. That table gives V, J and clone size, and the DNA gave D and trimming. The data show a few hundred thousand clones, around 85% seen once. The source of the sample is a study of blood T cell repertoires in COVID-19. Looking at the study overall: Spain, Italy and the United States supplied samples that represented acute and convalescent COVID-19.

The V gene end was trimmed by 3 bases and the J gene end by 7 bases; junction bases not matched to a gene: 13. The V gene's germline CDR1 is MNHNS and CDR2 SASEGT. The CDR3 sequence is 16 residues long. The sample taken for sequencing was peripheral blood. This clonotype was obtained from a woman between 18 and 29 years old with acute or convalescent COVID-19. This chain joins TRBV6-1 and TRBJ2-7; 9 nucleotides match TRBD1. As DNA, the CDR3 is TGTGCCAGCAGTGAGAGGGGGGGGACAGGGCACGCAGAGCAGTACTTC. Protein product: CASSERGGTGHAEQYF.